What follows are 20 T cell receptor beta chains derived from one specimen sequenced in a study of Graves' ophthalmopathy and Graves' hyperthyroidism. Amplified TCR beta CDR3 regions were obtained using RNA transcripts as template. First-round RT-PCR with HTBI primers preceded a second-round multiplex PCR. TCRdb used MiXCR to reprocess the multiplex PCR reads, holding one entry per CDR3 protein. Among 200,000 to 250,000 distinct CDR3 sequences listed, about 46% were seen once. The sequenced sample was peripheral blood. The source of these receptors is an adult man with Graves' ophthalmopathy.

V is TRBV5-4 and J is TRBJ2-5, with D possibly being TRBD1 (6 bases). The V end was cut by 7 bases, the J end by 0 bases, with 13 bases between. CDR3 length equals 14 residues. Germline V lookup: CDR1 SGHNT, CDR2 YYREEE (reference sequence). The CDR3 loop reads CASLDRQNQETQYF. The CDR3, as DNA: TGTGCCAGCTTGGACAGACAAAACCAAGAGACCCAGTACTTC.

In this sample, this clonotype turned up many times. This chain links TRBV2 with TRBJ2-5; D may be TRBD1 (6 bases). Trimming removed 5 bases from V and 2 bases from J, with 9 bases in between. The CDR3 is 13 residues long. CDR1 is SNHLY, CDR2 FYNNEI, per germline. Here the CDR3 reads CASSPDRQETQYF. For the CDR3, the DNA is TGTGCCAGCAGTCCGGACAGACAAGAGACCCAGTACTTC.

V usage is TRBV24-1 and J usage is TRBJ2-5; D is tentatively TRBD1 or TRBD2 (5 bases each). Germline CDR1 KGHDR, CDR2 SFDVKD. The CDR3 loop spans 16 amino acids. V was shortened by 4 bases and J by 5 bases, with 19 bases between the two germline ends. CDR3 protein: CATSDSGLGAGETQYF. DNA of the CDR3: TGTGCCACCAGTGACTCTGGACTTGGGGCCGGGGAGACCCAGTACTTC.

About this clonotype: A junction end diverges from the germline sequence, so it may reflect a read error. CDR3 sequence reads: CASSLIGTSIDEQFF. CDR3 sequence (DNA): TGTGCCAGCAGCTTAATAGGGACTAGCATCGATGAGCAGTTTTTT. This chain links TRBV7-3 with TRBJ2-2; 9 bases are a match to TRBD2. The CDR3 sequence is 15 residues long. CDR1 SGHTA and CDR2 FQGTGA come from the germline V gene. The variable domain in full, completed from reference TRBV7-3 and TRBJ2-2, reads GAGVSQTPSNKVTEKGKYVELRCDPISGHTALYWYRQSLGQGPEFLIYFQGTGAADDSGLPNDRFFAVRPEGSVSTLKIQRTERGDSAVYLCASSLIGTSIDEQFFGEGSRLTVL.

The CDR3 DNA follows: TGTGCCAGCAGCTCGGGGGGTATGCGGGGGGGAGCCTACGAGCAGTACTTC. This sequence encodes CASSSGGMRGGAYEQYF. The chain recombines TRBV7-9 with TRBJ2-7; 9 positions agree with TRBD2. The trim removed 4 bases at V and 2 bases at J, leaving 12 bases unmatched. The CDR3 runs to 17 residues. CDR1 is SEHNR, CDR2 FQNEAQ, per germline (reference sequence).

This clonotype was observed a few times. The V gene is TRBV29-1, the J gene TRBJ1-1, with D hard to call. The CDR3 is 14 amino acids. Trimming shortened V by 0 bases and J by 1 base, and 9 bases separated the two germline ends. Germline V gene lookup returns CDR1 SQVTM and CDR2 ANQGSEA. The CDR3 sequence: CSVEDMGRNTEAFF. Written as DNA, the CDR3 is TGCAGCGTTGAAGATATGGGGAGGAACACTGAAGCTTTCTTT.

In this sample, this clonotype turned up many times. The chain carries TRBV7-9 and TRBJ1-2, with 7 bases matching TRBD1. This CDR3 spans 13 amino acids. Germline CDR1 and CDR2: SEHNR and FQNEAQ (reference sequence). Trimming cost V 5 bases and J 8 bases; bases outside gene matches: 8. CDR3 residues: CASSPPGTEGYTF. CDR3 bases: TGTGCCAGCAGCCCGCCGGGGACAGAAGGCTACACCTTC. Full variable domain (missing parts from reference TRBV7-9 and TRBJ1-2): DTGVSQNPRHKITKRGQNVTFRCDPISEHNRLYWYRQTLGQGPEFLTYFQNEAQLEKSRLLSDRFSAERPKGSFSTLEIQRTEQGDSAMYLCASSPPGTEGYTFGSGTRLTVV.

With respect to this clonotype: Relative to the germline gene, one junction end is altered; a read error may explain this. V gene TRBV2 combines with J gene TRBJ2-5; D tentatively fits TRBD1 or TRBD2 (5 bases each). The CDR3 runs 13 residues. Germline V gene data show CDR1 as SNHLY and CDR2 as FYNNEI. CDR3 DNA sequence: TGTGCCAGCAGGGGGACGGATGGGGAGACCCAGCACTTC. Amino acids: CASRGTDGETQHF.

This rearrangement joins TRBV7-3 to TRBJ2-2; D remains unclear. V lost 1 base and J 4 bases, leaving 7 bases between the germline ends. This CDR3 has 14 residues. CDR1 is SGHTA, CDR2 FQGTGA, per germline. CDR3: CASSLIGLTGELFF. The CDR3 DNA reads TGTGCCAGCAGCTTAATAGGGCTCACCGGGGAGCTGTTTTTT. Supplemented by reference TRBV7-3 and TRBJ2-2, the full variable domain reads GAGVSQTPSNKVTEKGKYVELRCDPISGHTALYWYRQSLGQGPEFLIYFQGTGAADDSGLPNDRFFAVRPEGSVSTLKIQRTERGDSAVYLCASSLIGLTGELFFGEGSRLTVL.

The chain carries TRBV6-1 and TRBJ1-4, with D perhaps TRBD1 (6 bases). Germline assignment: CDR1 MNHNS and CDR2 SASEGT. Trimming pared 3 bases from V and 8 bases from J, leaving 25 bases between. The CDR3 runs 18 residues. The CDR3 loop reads CASSDAPGRGRGVEKLFF. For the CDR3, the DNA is TGTGCCAGCAGTGATGCCCCGGGGAGGGGGAGAGGAGTGGAAAAACTGTTTTTT.

CDR3: CSVDSYNEQFF. In DNA, the CDR3 is TGCAGCGTTGACAGTTACAATGAGCAGTTCTTC. The chain is built from TRBV29-1 and TRBJ2-1, with no clear D. This CDR3 has 11 amino acids. Germline V CDR1 and CDR2: SQVTM, ANQGSEA. V was clipped by 3 bases and J by 4 bases, with 4 bases between them.

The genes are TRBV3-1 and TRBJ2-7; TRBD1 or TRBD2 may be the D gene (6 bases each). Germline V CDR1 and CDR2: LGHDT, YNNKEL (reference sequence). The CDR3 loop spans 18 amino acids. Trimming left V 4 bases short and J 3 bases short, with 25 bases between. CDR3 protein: CASSLHPGSSGAYYEQYF. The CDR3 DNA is TGTGCCAGCAGCCTACATCCTGGGTCCTCGGGGGCATACTACGAGCAGTACTTC.

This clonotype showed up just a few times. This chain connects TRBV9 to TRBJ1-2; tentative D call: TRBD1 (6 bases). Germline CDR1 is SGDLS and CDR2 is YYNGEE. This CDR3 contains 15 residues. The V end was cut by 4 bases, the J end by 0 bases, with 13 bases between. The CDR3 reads CASSQRQATNYGYTF. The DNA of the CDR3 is TGTGCCAGCAGCCAGAGACAGGCGACTAACTATGGCTACACCTTC.

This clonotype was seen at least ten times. CDR3 amino acids: CASSRAGELSGETQYF. In DNA form, the CDR3 reads TGCGCCAGCAGCCGAGCGGGGGAGCTCTCGGGGGAGACCCAGTACTTC. This chain links TRBV4-1 with TRBJ2-5; TRBD2 aligns across 8 bases. This CDR3 region has 16 residues. CDR1 and CDR2 from the germline V gene are MGHRA and YSYEKL. The ends lost 4 bases at V and 5 bases at J; junction bases unmatched: 12.

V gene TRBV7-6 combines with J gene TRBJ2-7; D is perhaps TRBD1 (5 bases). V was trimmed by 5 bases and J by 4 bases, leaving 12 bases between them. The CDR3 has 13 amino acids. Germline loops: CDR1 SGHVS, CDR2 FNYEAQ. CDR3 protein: CASSQDIQYEQYF. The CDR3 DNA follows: TGTGCCAGCAGCCAGGACATCCAATACGAGCAGTACTTC. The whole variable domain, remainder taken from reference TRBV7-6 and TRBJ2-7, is GAGVSQSPRYKVTKRGQDVALRCDPISGHVSLYWYRQALGQGPEFLTYFNYEAQQDKSGLPNDRFSAERPEGSISTLTIQRTEQRDSAMYRCASSQDIQYEQYFGPGTRLTVT.

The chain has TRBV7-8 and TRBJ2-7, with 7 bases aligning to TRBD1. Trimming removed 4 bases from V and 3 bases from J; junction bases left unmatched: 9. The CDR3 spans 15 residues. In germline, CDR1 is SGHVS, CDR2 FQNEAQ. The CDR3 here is CASSSIPGGIYEQYF. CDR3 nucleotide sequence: TGTGCCAGCAGCTCAATTCCAGGGGGTATCTACGAGCAGTACTTC. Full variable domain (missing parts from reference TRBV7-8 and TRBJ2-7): GAGVSQSPRYKVAKRGQDVALRCDPISGHVSLFWYQQALGQGPEFLTYFQNEAQLDKSGLPSDRFFAERPEGSVSTLKIQRTQQEDSAVYLCASSSIPGGIYEQYFGPGTRLTVT.

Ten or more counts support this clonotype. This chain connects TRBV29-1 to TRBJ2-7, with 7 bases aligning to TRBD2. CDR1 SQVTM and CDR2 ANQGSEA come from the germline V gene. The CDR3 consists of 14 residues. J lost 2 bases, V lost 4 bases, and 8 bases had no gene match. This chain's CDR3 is CSVGIWLAAYEQYF. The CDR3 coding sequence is TGCAGCGTTGGTATTTGGCTAGCGGCCTACGAGCAGTACTTC.

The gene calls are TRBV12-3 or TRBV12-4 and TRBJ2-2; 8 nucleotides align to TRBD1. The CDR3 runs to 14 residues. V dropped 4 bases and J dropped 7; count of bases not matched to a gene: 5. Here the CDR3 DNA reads TGTGCCAGCAGTTCGAACAGGGGGGACGGGGAGCTGTTTTTT. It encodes CASSSNRGDGELFF.

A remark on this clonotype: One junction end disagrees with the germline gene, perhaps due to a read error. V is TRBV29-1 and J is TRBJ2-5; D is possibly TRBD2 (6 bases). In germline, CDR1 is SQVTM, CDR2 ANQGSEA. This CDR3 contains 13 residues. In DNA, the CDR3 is TGCAGCGCTGAACTAGCAAACCAAGAGACCCAGTACTTC. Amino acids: CSAELANQETQYF.

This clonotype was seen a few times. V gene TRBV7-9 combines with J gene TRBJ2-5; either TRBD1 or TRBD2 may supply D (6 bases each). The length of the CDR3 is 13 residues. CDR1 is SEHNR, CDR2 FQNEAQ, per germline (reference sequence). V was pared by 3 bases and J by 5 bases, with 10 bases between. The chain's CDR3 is CASSLMGGETQYF. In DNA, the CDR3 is TGTGCCAGCAGCTTGATGGGGGGCGAGACCCAGTACTTC.